One sample yielded the 27 T cell receptor beta chains listed below, sequenced in a study of T cells in Graves' hyperthyroidism and ophthalmopathy. Amplification of TCR beta CDR3 regions was performed using RNA transcripts as template. The HTBI primer set served for first-round RT-PCR of the TCR CDR3. TCRdb passed the multiplex PCR reads through MiXCR, listing each CDR3 protein once. The sample contains around 300,000 distinct CDR3 sequences, 13% of which appear only once. The sample consisted of blood. The receptors were gathered from a woman aged 25-40 years with Graves' hyperthyroidism that later progressed to Graves' ophthalmopathy.

This clonotype was seen many times. The chain is built from TRBV7-3 and TRBJ2-3, with 7 nucleotides matching TRBD2. V lost 1 base, J lost 4 bases, and 5 bases stayed unmatched. Germline V gene sequence: CDR1 SGHTA, CDR2 FQGTGA. This CDR3 is 15 amino acids long. This CDR3 is CASSLRNSGSDTQYF. DNA of the CDR3: TGTGCCAGCAGCTTAAGGAATAGCGGGTCAGATACGCAGTATTTT.

The rearrangement joins TRBV3-1 to TRBJ2-3; D not resolved. The CDR3 is 14 amino acids. Germline V gene data show CDR1 as LGHDT and CDR2 as YNNKEL (reference sequence). V lost 1 base to trimming and J lost 3 bases, with 8 bases between them. The CDR3 spells CASSQGARTDTQYF. For the CDR3, the DNA is TGTGCCAGCAGCCAAGGCGCGCGAACAGATACGCAGTATTTT.

The chain carries TRBV20-1 and TRBJ2-1; D is possibly TRBD2 (5 bases). V lost 3 bases and J lost 3, with 12 bases in between. This CDR3 region has 14 residues. Germline CDR1 DFQATT, CDR2 SNEGSKA (reference sequence). CDR3 loop: CSASQRAVYNEQFF. DNA for the CDR3: TGCAGTGCTAGTCAACGAGCGGTCTACAATGAGCAGTTCTTC.

This sequence joins TRBV12-3 or TRBV12-4 and TRBJ2-3; D is unresolved. The CDR3 is 13 amino acids. The V gene lost 4 bases and the J gene lost 7 bases, with 12 bases spanning the gap. CDR3 nucleotides: TGTGCCAGCAGTTGGGAAGACCCCAATACGCAGTATTTT. It yields the protein CASSWEDPNTQYF.

This clonotype has at least ten counts. The rearrangement joins TRBV19 to TRBJ1-5, with a weak D call TRBD1 (5 bases). Germline lookup yields CDR1 LNHDA and CDR2 SQIVND (reference sequence). V lost 7 bases and J 4 bases, leaving 11 bases between the germline ends. The CDR3 consists of 13 residues. The CDR3 reads CASNLQGNQPQHF. In DNA, the CDR3 is TGTGCCAGTAATCTCCAGGGTAATCAGCCCCAGCATTTT.

The V gene is TRBV7-2, the J gene TRBJ2-5; 7 bases map to TRBD2. The germline V gene has CDR1 SGHTA and CDR2 FQGNSA. J was trimmed by 5 bases and V by 5 bases; bases with no gene match: 14. The CDR3 runs to 16 residues. CDR3 in amino acids: CASSPNSRGRGETQYF. The CDR3 coding sequence is TGTGCCAGCAGCCCAAACTCCCGAGGGCGGGGGGAGACCCAGTACTTC. Variable domain in full (rest from reference TRBV7-2 and TRBJ2-5): GAGVSQSPSNKVTEKGKDVELRCDPISGHTALYWYRQSLGQGLEFLIYFQGNSAPDKSGLPSDRFSAERTGGSVSTLTIQRTQQEDSAVYLCASSPNSRGRGETQYFGPGTRLLVL.

This clonotype was seen repeatedly, ten times or more. CDR3: CASSLTSIAYEQYF. The CDR3 nucleotides read TGTGCCAGCAGCTTAACCTCGATTGCCTACGAGCAGTACTTC. This chain connects TRBV7-2 to TRBJ2-7; the D is unclear. The V and J ends lost 2 bases and 2 bases respectively, with 10 bases between them. The CDR3 sequence is 14 residues long. Per germline, CDR1 SGHTA and CDR2 FQGNSA.

This clonotype came up many times. V and J are TRBV10-3 and TRBJ2-1; D uncertain. This CDR3 has 14 amino acids. The germline gives CDR1 ENHRY, CDR2 SYGVKD. The germline V and J ends were trimmed by 4 bases and 6 bases, with 13 bases remaining between them. The CDR3 reads CAISAPSARNEQFF. CDR3 DNA: TGTGCCATCAGTGCCCCGAGCGCTCGCAATGAGCAGTTCTTC.

The table lists this clonotype with a count of one. The chain couples TRBV6-5 to TRBJ2-1, with D maybe TRBD2 (6 bases). Trimming removed 2 bases at V and 1 base at J, with 12 bases between. Germline V gene data show CDR1 as MNHEY and CDR2 as SVGAGI. The CDR3 is made up of 16 amino acids. Here the CDR3 reads CASSYEVLASYNEQFF. For the CDR3, the DNA is TGTGCCAGCAGTTACGAGGTACTAGCATCCTACAATGAGCAGTTCTTC.

A few counts support this clonotype. V gene TRBV4-3 combines with J gene TRBJ1-3; 7 bases are shared with TRBD1. CDR3 size: 17 residues. The germline V gene has CDR1 LGHNA and CDR2 YSLEER. The V gene end was trimmed by 4 bases and the J gene end by 0 bases; junction bases not matched to a gene: 9. Here the CDR3 reads CASSRRATGSSGNTIYF. As DNA, the CDR3 is TGCGCCAGCAGCCGCCGCGCGACAGGGAGCTCTGGAAACACCATATATTTT.

The sample holds many counts of this clonotype. This rearrangement joins TRBV20-1 to TRBJ2-1; D ambiguous. The germline V gene encodes CDR1 DFQATT and CDR2 SNEGSKA (reference sequence). V was trimmed by 6 bases and J by 5 bases, leaving 14 bases between them. This CDR3 region has 13 residues. CDR3 nucleotide sequence: TGCAGTGCGCAACAGTTGTTGAACAATGAGCAGTTCTTC. This codes for CSAQQLLNNEQFF.

The chain carries TRBV11-2 and TRBJ2-5; TRBD2 agrees at 11 bases. V shed 0 bases and J 1 base; nucleotides not matched to a gene: 16. Germline V gene data show CDR1 as SGHAT and CDR2 as FQNNGV. This CDR3 has 21 amino acids. CDR3 sequence (DNA): TGTGCCAGCAGCTTAGAAGCCTCTCCAAAACTAGCGGGAGAACTCCAAGAGACCCAGTACTTC. Translating it yields CASSLEASPKLAGELQETQYF.

This clonotype has a count of ten or more. The rearrangement joins TRBV7-3 to TRBJ2-2; D unresolved. Per germline, CDR1 SGHTA and CDR2 FQGTGA. CDR3 size: 14 residues. V was cut by 4 bases and J by 0 bases, with 6 bases left in between. The CDR3 sequence is CASSSRSNTGELFF. As DNA, the CDR3 is TGTGCCAGCAGCTCCAGATCGAACACCGGGGAGCTGTTTTTT.

This clonotype was recorded at least ten times. The chain carries TRBV6-1 and TRBJ1-1; perhaps TRBD1 as D (5 bases). This CDR3 has 15 residues. Germline assignment: CDR1 MNHNS and CDR2 SASEGT. The V and J ends lost 4 bases and 1 base respectively, with 13 bases between them. The DNA for the CDR3 is TGTGCCAGCAGTGTTCAAGGGGTTGGGAACACTGAAGCTTTCTTT. Translation gives CASSVQGVGNTEAFF.

This clonotype appeared once. The J gene is TRBJ2-2, the V gene TRBV5-4; 8 bases are shared with TRBD2. Germline V gives CDR1 SGHNT, CDR2 YYREEE (reference sequence). V lost 3 bases to trimming and J lost 7 bases; unmatched junction nucleotides: 14. This CDR3 is built from 17 residues. CDR3 amino acids: CASSSGGSGTWNGELFF. DNA for the CDR3: TGTGCCAGCAGCTCCGGTGGTAGCGGGACATGGAACGGGGAGCTGTTTTTT.

This clonotype was seen repeatedly, ten times or more. This sequence joins TRBV18 and TRBJ2-5; maybe TRBD1 (6 bases). CDR3 size: 18 residues. Trimming pared 0 bases from V and 5 bases from J, leaving 22 bases between. Germline V gene data show CDR1 as KGHSH and CDR2 as LQKENI. As DNA, the CDR3 is TGTGCCAGCTCACCACCACAAACAGACAGGCGGCTTCAGGAGACCCAGTACTTC. Protein: CASSPPQTDRRLQETQYF. Variable domain in full (rest from reference TRBV18 and TRBJ2-5): NAGVMQNPRHLVRRRGQEARLRCSPMKGHSHVYWYRQLPEEGLKFMVYLQKENIIDESGMPKERFSAEFPKEGPSILRIQQVVRGDSAAYFCASSPPQTDRRLQETQYFGPGTRLLVL.

V and J are TRBV6-2 or TRBV6-3 and TRBJ2-7, with D possibly TRBD2 on 5 matching bases. The CDR3 has 15 amino acids. The V end lost 0 bases, the J end lost 0 bases, and 9 bases lay between the germline ends. Germline V gives CDR1 MNHEY, CDR2 SVGEGT. CDR3 loop: CASSYSLDLSYEQYF. DNA for the CDR3: TGTGCCAGCAGTTACTCACTAGACCTCTCCTACGAGCAGTACTTC.

V gene TRBV19 combines with J gene TRBJ2-5, with 12 bases matching TRBD2. J gave up 5 bases and V 3 bases, and 4 bases lay outside the gene matches. Germline V CDR1 and CDR2: LNHDA, SQIVND (reference sequence). The CDR3 is 15 residues long. Here the CDR3 DNA reads TGTGCCAGTAGTATGTCCACTAGCGGGAGGGAGACCCAGTACTTC. Protein sequence: CASSMSTSGRETQYF.

The gene calls are TRBV6-2 or TRBV6-3 and TRBJ2-1; D is perhaps TRBD2 (6 bases). CDR3 length: 15 amino acids. Trimming removed 5 bases from V and 0 bases from J, with 11 bases in between. CDR1 and CDR2 from the germline V gene are MNHEY and SVGEGT. CDR3 nucleotide sequence: TGTGCCAGCAGTCCTCGGGACTTCTCCTACAATGAGCAGTTCTTC. It is translated as CASSPRDFSYNEQFF.

This clonotype was observed at least ten times. The chain links TRBV18 to TRBJ1-1; the D is unclear. Germline V lookup: CDR1 KGHSH, CDR2 LQKENI. Trimming removed 6 bases at V and 0 bases at J, with 11 bases between. This CDR3 contains 14 residues. The CDR3 sequence: CASSLRTVNTEAFF. CDR3 nucleotide sequence: TGTGCCAGCTCCTTAAGGACTGTGAACACTGAAGCTTTCTTT. Filled out from reference TRBV18 and TRBJ1-1, the complete variable domain reads NAGVMQNPRHLVRRRGQEARLRCSPMKGHSHVYWYRQLPEEGLKFMVYLQKENIIDESGMPKERFSAEFPKEGPSILRIQQVVRGDSAAYFCASSLRTVNTEAFFGQGTRLTVV.

There are many counts of this clonotype. The chain has TRBV7-9 and TRBJ2-1; TRBD1 might be the D (6 bases). The germline V gene encodes CDR1 SEHNR and CDR2 FQNEAQ (reference sequence). The ends were cut back, 5 bases at V and 0 bases at J, with 20 bases in the middle. The CDR3 covers 18 residues. CDR3 loop: CASSHRDISSSSYNEQFF. DNA for the CDR3: TGTGCCAGCAGCCACCGGGACATATCTTCGAGCTCCTACAATGAGCAGTTCTTC.

This clonotype was found many times. V is TRBV7-2 and J is TRBJ2-3; D is undetermined. This CDR3 spans 15 amino acids. Germline CDR1 and CDR2: SGHTA and FQGNSA. V gave up 1 base and J gave up 0 bases, with 8 bases separating them. The CDR3 DNA reads as TGTGCCAGCAGCTTAGGCGGCATCAGCACAGATACGCAGTATTTT. It encodes CASSLGGISTDTQYF.

Many counts were recorded for this clonotype. A much larger clone lies a single base off, so this may be a read error. The gene calls are TRBV2 and TRBJ2-7, with no clear D. Germline V gene data show CDR1 as SNHLY and CDR2 as FYNNEI. Trimming shortened V by 0 bases and J by 2 bases, and 8 bases separated the two germline ends. The CDR3 runs to 14 residues. CDR3 bases: TGTGCCAGCAGTGAAGCACACACCCCCTACGAGCAGTACTTC. This gives the protein CASSEAHTPYEQYF. Full variable domain (rest looked up from reference TRBV2 and TRBJ2-7): EPEVTQTPSHQVTQMGQEVILRCVPISNHLYFYWYRQILGQKVEFLVSFYNNEISEKSEIFDDQFSVERPDGSNFTLKIRSTKLEDSAMYFCASSEAHTPYEQYFGPGTRLTVT.

The chain carries TRBV7-9 and TRBJ1-6; TRBD1 agrees at 11 bases. CDR1 SEHNR and CDR2 FQNEAQ come from the germline V gene (reference sequence). With 3 bases clipped from V and 10 bases from J, the junction kept 8 bases outside the gene matches. This CDR3 is built from 16 residues. The chain's CDR3 is CASSLGTGGKASPLHF. CDR3 DNA: TGTGCCAGCAGCTTGGGGACAGGGGGTAAGGCGTCACCCCTCCACTTT.

This clonotype was picked up a small number of times. CDR3 DNA: TGTGCCAGCAGCGAGAACACGGGAGCGAACACCGGGGAGCTGTTTTTT. Its protein product is CASSENTGANTGELFF. The chain joins TRBV4-2 to TRBJ2-2; perhaps TRBD2 as D (6 bases). V gave up 5 bases and J gave up 0 bases, with 13 bases separating them. This CDR3 comprises 16 residues. Germline values: CDR1 LGHNA, CDR2 YNFKEQ.

This clonotype has ten or more counts. The rearrangement links TRBV2 to TRBJ2-1; D remains unclear. Per germline, CDR1 SNHLY and CDR2 FYNNEI. The CDR3 has 11 residues. The V gene lost 5 bases and the J gene lost 8 bases, with 7 bases spanning the gap. As DNA, the CDR3 is TGTGCCAGCAGTCATAAGTATGAGCAGTTCTTC. It specifies CASSHKYEQFF. Complete variable domain (other parts from reference TRBV2 and TRBJ2-1): EPEVTQTPSHQVTQMGQEVILRCVPISNHLYFYWYRQILGQKVEFLVSFYNNEISEKSEIFDDQFSVERPDGSNFTLKIRSTKLEDSAMYFCASSHKYEQFFGPGTRLTVL.

The chain carries TRBV5-4 and TRBJ2-3; no clear D. Germline V gene sequence: CDR1 SGHNT, CDR2 YYREEE (reference sequence). The CDR3 runs to 15 residues. V lost 2 bases and J 4 bases, leaving 14 bases between the germline ends. The CDR3 bases are TGTGCCAGCAGCTTCGGACCCCCCGCCCCAGATACGCAGTATTTT. It is translated as CASSFGPPAPDTQYF.